Listed below are T cell receptor beta chains from one sample, sequenced in a study of blood T cells in healthy people across ages. TCRdb fed the 5' RACE reads into MiXCR, producing one record per CDR3 protein. The sample contains fewer than 700,000 distinct CDR3 sequences, roughly 43% of which appear only once. Sample: blood. The receptors derive from an elderly man in good health. Both conserved end residues are part of each CDR3. The D gene is left open where the match is weak. Clone size is shown for a subset of rows, as once, few, many or a class of expanded clone.

NA,TRBV27,TRBJ1-5,NA,TGTGCCAGCAGTTTAACAGGGTTGACTCAGCCCCAGCATTTT,CASSLTGLTQPQHF
few,TRBV7-8,TRBJ2-1,TRBD1,TGTGCCAGCAGCTCAATCTTGACAGGGGGCAGAAATGAGCAGTTCTTC,CASSSILTGGRNEQFF
few,TRBV20-1,TRBJ2-3,NA,TGCAGTGCTCGGTATCTGGATACGCAGTATTTT,CSARYLDTQYF
once,TRBV12-3/TRBV12-4,TRBJ1-1,NA,TGTGCCAGCAGTCCGGGACCGTCCATGAACAGTGAAGCTTTCTTT,CASSPGPSMNSEAFF
few,TRBV11-2,TRBJ2-5,NA,TGTGCCAGCAGCTTTGCAGGTCAGAAAAAAGAGACCCAGTACTTC,CASSFAGQKKETQYF
few,TRBV27,TRBJ2-3,TRBD1,TGTGCCAGCAGTCCTCTACAGGGGGCAGATACGCAGTATTTT,CASSPLQGADTQYF
NA,TRBV7-2,TRBJ1-2,NA,TGTGCCAGCAGCGGAGATGGGGGGCGAGGCTATGGCTACACCTTC,CASSGDGGRGYGYTF
few,TRBV15,TRBJ2-3,TRBD2,TGTGCCACCAGCAGAGATCTGGCGGGAGGGATCTTTAGCACAGATACGCAGTATTTT,CATSRDLAGGIFSTDTQYF
NA,TRBV6-2/TRBV6-3,TRBJ2-1,TRBD2,TGTGCCAGCAGTACGACCGGGACTAGATCTAATGAGCAGTTCTTC,CASSTTGTRSNEQFF
few,TRBV24-1,TRBJ2-3,NA,TGTGCCACCCTGGAAGGTTCCCCAGATACGCAGTATTTT,CATLEGSPDTQYF
few,TRBV7-2,TRBJ2-3,TRBD2,TGTGCCAGCAGACGGACTAGCGGGAGTCGAGAGGATACGCAGTATTTT,CASRRTSGSREDTQYF
NA,TRBV7-2,TRBJ2-5,TRBD2,TGTGCCAGCAGCCCCGGGACTAGCGGCCGTAAGGCCCAGTACTTC,CASSPGTSGRKAQYF
NA,TRBV20-1,TRBJ2-1,NA,TGCAGTGCCGGGTCGGGAGTCGCTGAGCAGTTCTTC,CSAGSGVAEQFF
many,TRBV13,TRBJ2-3,TRBD2,TGTGCCAGCAGCTTAGTGGGCCTAGCGGGAACCACAGATACGCAGTATTTT,CASSLVGLAGTTDTQYF
NA,TRBV20-1,TRBJ2-7,TRBD1,TGCAGTGGCCACGGGACAGGGGCCTACGAGCAGTACTTC,CSGHGTGAYEQYF
medium-sized,TRBV10-1,TRBJ2-1,NA,TGCGCCAGCAGTGACAGCACCAATGAGCAGTTCTTC,CASSDSTNEQFF
few,TRBV4-3,TRBJ2-3,TRBD2,TGCGCCAGCAGCCAATCAACTAGCGGGAGTGGAGATACGCAGTATTTT,CASSQSTSGSGDTQYF
few,TRBV12-3/TRBV12-4,TRBJ1-2,NA,TGTGCCAGCAGCCAGCCCGGGGGGCTGAGGTATGGCTACACCTTC,CASSQPGGLRYGYTF
NA,TRBV25-1,TRBJ2-3,TRBD1,TGTGCCAGCGGCACACAGGGGATCAGCACAGATACGCAGTATTTT,CASGTQGISTDTQYF
NA,TRBV7-2,TRBJ1-2,NA,TGTGCCAGCACGACGGGGAGGAACTATGGCTACACCTTC,CASTTGRNYGYTF
few,TRBV5-1,TRBJ2-3,TRBD1,TGCGCCAGCAGCTTCGGGGCCAGGGGGCAAACAGATACGCAGTATTTT,CASSFGARGQTDTQYF
few,TRBV3-1,TRBJ1-2,TRBD1,TGTGCCAGCAGCTTAGGGACAGGCGGTACGAATGGCTACACCTTC,CASSLGTGGTNGYTF
few,TRBV7-2,TRBJ2-5,NA,TGTGCCAGCAGCTTAGTTCGGGGCCAAGAGACCCAGTACTTC,CASSLVRGQETQYF